This is a list of T cell receptor beta chains from one sample in a study of blood T cell repertoires in COVID-19. TCRdb's table, derived via immunoSEQ multiplex PCR, lists solely in-frame clones and lacks some. The sample lists fewer than 200,000 clones; 85% to 90% were seen once. Sequencing used peripheral blood. Receptor source: a woman older than 75 with COVID-19, enrolled during active disease. Each CDR3 is given with its conserved first and last residue. Fields, in order: CDR3 DNA, CDR3 protein, clone size, D gene, J gene, V gene. D genes are given only for firm matches. Some rows mark clone size as missing; the rest say once, few, many or name a class of expanded clone.

CDR3nt: TGTGCCAGCAGCTCGCGTCGCGGGCGAGAAGCTTTCTTT
CDR3aa: CASSSRRGREAFF
abundance: NA
d_gene: NA
j_gene: TRBJ1-1
v_gene: TRBV11-3

CDR3nt: TGTGCCACCGACAGGGGATATAACACTGAAGCTTTCTTT
CDR3aa: CATDRGYNTEAFF
abundance: NA
d_gene: TRBD1
j_gene: TRBJ1-1
v_gene: TRBV19

CDR3nt: TGTGCCAGCAGCCAAGAAGAGTCTCGTTCCTACAATGAGCAGTTCTTC
CDR3aa: CASSQEESRSYNEQFF
abundance: NA
d_gene: NA
j_gene: TRBJ2-1
v_gene: TRBV4-2

CDR3nt: TGTGCCAGTAGTACTCACCGGGACAGGCAAGGGCGGGATGGCTACACCTTC
CDR3aa: CASSTHRDRQGRDGYTF
abundance: NA
d_gene: TRBD1
j_gene: TRBJ1-2
v_gene: TRBV19

CDR3nt: TGTGCTAGTGGCTACGGGGGTTCTGATACGCAGTATTTT
CDR3aa: CASGYGGSDTQYF
abundance: NA
d_gene: NA
j_gene: TRBJ2-3
v_gene: TRBV12-5

CDR3nt: TGTGCCAGCAGCAACACAGGGGGCGAGCAGTACTTC
CDR3aa: CASSNTGGEQYF
abundance: NA
d_gene: TRBD1
j_gene: TRBJ2-7
v_gene: TRBV11-3

CDR3nt: TGTGCCAGCAGCTTAGAGACTACCCGGGGTGAGCAGTTCTTC
CDR3aa: CASSLETTRGEQFF
abundance: NA
d_gene: NA
j_gene: TRBJ2-1
v_gene: TRBV11-3

CDR3nt: TGTGCCAGCAGCCAAGGTCGAGGGATGGATACGCAGTATTTT
CDR3aa: CASSQGRGMDTQYF
abundance: NA
d_gene: NA
j_gene: TRBJ2-3
v_gene: TRBV14

CDR3nt: TGTGCCAGCAGTTTAGCTAGTATCAATGAGCAGTTCTTC
CDR3aa: CASSLASINEQFF
abundance: NA
d_gene: NA
j_gene: TRBJ2-1
v_gene: TRBV12-3/TRBV12-4

CDR3nt: TGTGCCAGCAGTGGGACAGGGGGCGGAAGACCCTCCTCACAGTTCTTC
CDR3aa: CASSGTGGGRPSSQFF
abundance: NA
d_gene: TRBD1
j_gene: TRBJ2-1
v_gene: TRBV27

CDR3nt: TGTGCCAGCAGAACCCAAGGGGGCGATCAGCCCCAGCATTTT
CDR3aa: CASRTQGGDQPQHF
abundance: NA
d_gene: TRBD1
j_gene: TRBJ1-5
v_gene: TRBV28

CDR3nt: TGCGCCAGCGGGACCGCTCAGGGGGCTTTGGAGACCCAGTACTTC
CDR3aa: CASGTAQGALETQYF
abundance: NA
d_gene: TRBD1
j_gene: TRBJ2-5
v_gene: TRBV5-1

CDR3nt: TGTGCCAGCAGCAGACAGGTCAATCAGCCCCAGCATTTT
CDR3aa: CASSRQVNQPQHF
abundance: NA
d_gene: NA
j_gene: TRBJ1-5
v_gene: TRBV3-1/TRBV3-2

CDR3nt: TGTGCCAGCAGTTACCCTCGACTAGCCACAGATACGCAGTATTTT
CDR3aa: CASSYPRLATDTQYF
abundance: NA
d_gene: TRBD2
j_gene: TRBJ2-3
v_gene: TRBV6-2/TRBV6-3

CDR3nt: TGCGCCAGCAGCTCGCCAGCGATTGGACAGGGGGCATTCGGCTACACCTTC
CDR3aa: CASSSPAIGQGAFGYTF
abundance: NA
d_gene: TRBD1
j_gene: TRBJ1-2
v_gene: TRBV5-1

CDR3nt: TGCGCCAGCAGCTTGGGGGGGCTTCCGAACACCGGGGAGCTGTTTTTT
CDR3aa: CASSLGGLPNTGELFF
abundance: once
d_gene: NA
j_gene: TRBJ2-2
v_gene: TRBV5-1

CDR3nt: TGTGCCAGCAGTTTAAGCGTAGCAACTAATGAAAAACTGTTTTTT
CDR3aa: CASSLSVATNEKLFF
abundance: NA
d_gene: NA
j_gene: TRBJ1-4
v_gene: TRBV27

CDR3nt: TGTGCCAGCAGCCAAGGCGGGGGGGTGAGCAATCAGCCCCAGCATTTT
CDR3aa: CASSQGGGVSNQPQHF
abundance: NA
d_gene: NA
j_gene: TRBJ1-5
v_gene: TRBV3-1/TRBV3-2

CDR3nt: TGTGCCAGCTCCGGGACTGGCTCCTACAATGAGCAGTTCTTC
CDR3aa: CASSGTGSYNEQFF
abundance: NA
d_gene: NA
j_gene: TRBJ2-1
v_gene: TRBV11-2

CDR3nt: TGTGCCAGCAGTAAAGGACAGGAGGGTAGCAATCAGCCCCAGCATTTT
CDR3aa: CASSKGQEGSNQPQHF
abundance: NA
d_gene: TRBD1
j_gene: TRBJ1-5
v_gene: TRBV6-6

CDR3nt: TGTGCCAGCAGCGGAGGTTCAAGCGGGAGCTACAATGAGCAGTTCTTC
CDR3aa: CASSGGSSGSYNEQFF
abundance: NA
d_gene: TRBD2
j_gene: TRBJ2-1
v_gene: TRBV9

CDR3nt: TGTGCCAGCAGCCAAGGTTCACACAACACTGAAGCTTTCTTT
CDR3aa: CASSQGSHNTEAFF
abundance: few
d_gene: NA
j_gene: TRBJ1-1
v_gene: TRBV3-1/TRBV3-2

CDR3nt: TGTGCCAGCAGCCTCCCGGGACAGGGGGCAGGCGAGCAGTACTTC
CDR3aa: CASSLPGQGAGEQYF
abundance: NA
d_gene: TRBD1
j_gene: TRBJ2-7
v_gene: TRBV7-8

CDR3nt: TGTGCCAGCAGCGAGCGTTACACTGAAGCTTTCTTT
CDR3aa: CASSERYTEAFF
abundance: few
d_gene: NA
j_gene: TRBJ1-1
v_gene: TRBV5-6

CDR3nt: TGTGCCACGACGGGGGAGGCGGGCAATGAGCAGTTCTTC
CDR3aa: CATTGEAGNEQFF
abundance: NA
d_gene: NA
j_gene: TRBJ2-1
v_gene: TRBV19

CDR3nt: TGCGCCAGCAGCTTGGGGCTTAATGAAAAACTGTTTTTT
CDR3aa: CASSLGLNEKLFF
abundance: NA
d_gene: NA
j_gene: TRBJ1-4
v_gene: TRBV5-1

CDR3nt: TGTGCCAGCATCGGACAGATGAACACTGAAGCTTTCTTT
CDR3aa: CASIGQMNTEAFF
abundance: NA
d_gene: NA
j_gene: TRBJ1-1
v_gene: TRBV3-1/TRBV3-2

CDR3nt: TGTGCCAGCGGCGACGGACTCTCTGGAAACACCATATATTTT
CDR3aa: CASGDGLSGNTIYF
abundance: NA
d_gene: NA
j_gene: TRBJ1-3
v_gene: TRBV7-9

CDR3nt: TGTGCCAGCAGTGCCCGAGACAGGGCCTCCTACGAGCAGTACTTC
CDR3aa: CASSARDRASYEQYF
abundance: NA
d_gene: TRBD1
j_gene: TRBJ2-7
v_gene: TRBV25-1

CDR3nt: TGTGCCAGCAGCCCACTCGGGGAGTTAGCGACCTCTGGAAACACCATATATTTT
CDR3aa: CASSPLGELATSGNTIYF
abundance: once
d_gene: NA
j_gene: TRBJ1-3
v_gene: TRBV9

CDR3nt: TGTGCCAGCAGCCGACAGGGTGGTACTGAAGCTTTCTTT
CDR3aa: CASSRQGGTEAFF
abundance: NA
d_gene: TRBD1
j_gene: TRBJ1-1
v_gene: TRBV14

CDR3nt: TGCGCCAGCAGCGCAGACAGGGGGCTAGAAAAACTGTTTTTT
CDR3aa: CASSADRGLEKLFF
abundance: once
d_gene: TRBD1
j_gene: TRBJ1-4
v_gene: TRBV4-3

CDR3nt: TGTGCCAGCAGTTTTCCCCCCCCGGGTGAAGCTTTCTTT
CDR3aa: CASSFPPPGEAFF
abundance: NA
d_gene: NA
j_gene: TRBJ1-1
v_gene: TRBV28

CDR3nt: TGTGCCAGCAGTTACCCGGACAGATCTGGCGGCGAGCAGTACTTC
CDR3aa: CASSYPDRSGGEQYF
abundance: NA
d_gene: NA
j_gene: TRBJ2-7
v_gene: TRBV6-6

CDR3nt: TGTGCCAGCAGCTGGGACAACTTCTATGGCTACACCTTC
CDR3aa: CASSWDNFYGYTF
abundance: NA
d_gene: NA
j_gene: TRBJ1-2
v_gene: TRBV6-5

CDR3nt: TGCAGCGTTGATTGGACAGGGGGTGGCTACACCTTC
CDR3aa: CSVDWTGGGYTF
abundance: NA
d_gene: TRBD1
j_gene: TRBJ1-2
v_gene: TRBV29-1

CDR3nt: TGTGCCAGTAGTGTCCTACAGGGGGTGAACACTGAAGCTTTCTTT
CDR3aa: CASSVLQGVNTEAFF
abundance: NA
d_gene: TRBD1
j_gene: TRBJ1-1
v_gene: TRBV19